This T cell receptor beta chain derives from a study of glioma-infiltrating T cells. Study as a whole: Glioblastomas were WHO grade IV, sampled at first diagnosis; low-grade were grade II. Before surgery, glioma patients received dexamethasone for at most six days. Study-wide findings and caveats: A blood CDR3 motif signature was depleted in highly divergent patients. Very few CDR3 sequences were shared between tissue and blood.

The count of this clonotype is one. The antigen remains unidentified. Amplification of TCR alpha and beta CDR3 regions from RNA used iRepertoire nested multiplex PCR. Each CDR3 protein is one row after TCRdb ran MiXCR on the multiplex PCR reads. The table lists approximately 400,000 distinct CDR3 sequences, roughly two fifths of them singletons. After removal of 6 bases from V and 7 bases from J, the junction contained 15 bases not matched to a gene. Looked up from germline, CDR1 is DFQATT and CDR2 is SNEGSKA (reference sequence). The CDR3 contains 15 residues. This TCR derives from a human donor with low-grade glioma or glioblastoma, undergoing nonglioma brain surgery, or in good health (not recorded which). J is TRBJ2-7 and V is TRBV20-1, with TRBD1 matching over 10 bases. Sequencing was carried out using glioma tissue, nonneoplastic brain tissue, or PBMCs (not recorded which). Here the CDR3 DNA reads TGCAGTGCCGCAACCGGGACAGGGGAGCAGGGGGAGCAGTACTTC. Protein: CSAATGTGEQGEQYF.